This T cell receptor beta chain is drawn from a study of vaccination and CD4 T cells after COVID-19. The treatment: 10-day PBMC culture with coronavirus spike peptide pools or control peptides (ViraFEST assay). Details on this clonotype: The target antigen is unknown. Its ends do not fully match the called genes, so a read error is possible.

Scientists ran DNA taken from cultured CD4+ T cells through the Oncomine TCR Beta short-read assay for sequencing. Genomic DNA extraction was carried out from cultured CD4+ T cells. TCRdb re-analysed the PCR reads in MiXCR, keeping a single row per CDR3 protein. The sample has more than 15,000 distinct CDR3 sequences; 43% are singletons. Study-level points and caveats: Post-vaccination reactive clonotypes (median approximately 36) did not differ significantly from post-infection (approximately 23).

This CDR3 contains 14 residues. In germline, CDR1 is DFQATT, CDR2 SNEGSKA (reference sequence). The chain links TRBV20-1 to TRBJ2-7; tentative D call: TRBD2 (6 bases). The TCR sequence derives from a human donor who had recovered from COVID-19. Sequenced material: CD4+ T cells from blood, cultured in vitro, taken before SARS-CoV-2 vaccination. This chain's CDR3 is CSASSPSVSYEQYF. In nucleotides, the CDR3 is TGCAGTGCTAGTAGCCCTAGCGTCTCCTACGAGCAGTACTTT.